A selection of T cell receptor beta chains follows, all from one sample in a study of shared clonotypes between healthy human individuals. The protocol was immunoSEQ multiplex PCR, while the TCRdb copy is restricted to in-frame clones and leaves out a portion. The sample holds about 1.5 million clones, around 97% seen once. The sequencing sample was made of naive CD4+ T cells sorted from blood. The receptors derive from a man younger than 40 in good health. CDR3s include the opening cysteine and the closing phenylalanine or tryptophan.

j_call: TRBJ2-7
v_call: TRBV5-1
cdr3_aa: CAPSSPTSGRYEQYF

j_call: TRBJ2-7
v_call: TRBV11-2
cdr3_aa: CASSLVAQRENYEQYF

j_call: TRBJ1-4
v_call: TRBV10-1
cdr3_aa: CARRWDRVEKLFF

j_call: TRBJ1-5
v_call: TRBV10-3
cdr3_aa: CAISEFAQGGLQSNQPQHF

j_call: TRBJ2-6
v_call: TRBV29-1
cdr3_aa: CSVESGPGANVLTF

j_call: TRBJ2-3
v_call: TRBV5-8
cdr3_aa: CASSLFGYTQYF

j_call: TRBJ1-5
v_call: TRBV28
cdr3_aa: CASSQRQPYQPQHF

j_call: TRBJ2-7
v_call: TRBV5-1
cdr3_aa: CASSLAGLAPILSYEQYF

j_call: TRBJ2-1
v_call: TRBV5-1
cdr3_aa: CASSLTLLAGSEQFF

j_call: TRBJ2-1
v_call: TRBV28
cdr3_aa: CASTSGMSEQFF

j_call: TRBJ2-7
v_call: TRBV10-2
cdr3_aa: CAGRQGVRGSAYEQYF

j_call: TRBJ2-1
v_call: TRBV7-3
cdr3_aa: CASSLKASGEQFF

j_call: TRBJ1-2
v_call: TRBV6-4
cdr3_aa: CASSASSTGYGYTF

j_call: TRBJ2-2
v_call: TRBV30
cdr3_aa: CAWSGGLAGVNTGELFF

j_call: TRBJ1-5
v_call: TRBV2
cdr3_aa: CASSDGPFDQPQHF

j_call: TRBJ2-3
v_call: TRBV5-4
cdr3_aa: CASSLSGEGTDTQYF

j_call: TRBJ1-2
v_call: TRBV30
cdr3_aa: CAWSVLRGGTF

j_call: TRBJ1-4
v_call: TRBV5-1
cdr3_aa: CASSFGTGSPNEKLFF

j_call: TRBJ2-5
v_call: TRBV9
cdr3_aa: CASSTQDREETQYF

j_call: TRBJ2-7
v_call: TRBV15
cdr3_aa: CATSRRPPDSSYEQYF

j_call: TRBJ1-2
v_call: TRBV7-2
cdr3_aa: CASSSGQGNYGYTF

j_call: TRBJ2-7
v_call: TRBV2
cdr3_aa: CASSGVGRYEQYF

j_call: TRBJ2-7
v_call: TRBV15
cdr3_aa: CATSRDHRTHYEQYF

j_call: TRBJ2-1
v_call: TRBV28
cdr3_aa: CASTADSYNEQFF

j_call: TRBJ1-5
v_call: TRBV5-1
cdr3_aa: CASSFAGLGNQPQHF

j_call: TRBJ2-2
v_call: TRBV10-1
cdr3_aa: CASSPTSGLGTGELFF

j_call: TRBJ1-5
v_call: TRBV28
cdr3_aa: CASSPQQGFGNQPQHF

j_call: TRBJ2-7
v_call: TRBV9
cdr3_aa: CASSVGDRGGQPYEQYF

j_call: TRBJ1-3
v_call: TRBV6-1
cdr3_aa: CASSEGGTFSGNTIYF

j_call: TRBJ1-5
v_call: TRBV5-8
cdr3_aa: CASSSWGLNQPQHF

j_call: TRBJ1-2
v_call: TRBV27
cdr3_aa: CASSLGAFRGPYGYTF

j_call: TRBJ1-1
v_call: TRBV6-6
cdr3_aa: CASSYSIGAEAFF

j_call: TRBJ2-3
v_call: TRBV6-1
cdr3_aa: CASSPHTDTQYF

j_call: TRBJ2-5
v_call: TRBV6-6
cdr3_aa: CASSWTAYQETQYF

j_call: TRBJ2-7
v_call: TRBV2
cdr3_aa: CASDEKGPYSYEQYF

j_call: TRBJ1-4
v_call: TRBV10-3
cdr3_aa: CAISRGDTRNEKLFF

j_call: TRBJ2-7
v_call: TRBV6-5
cdr3_aa: CASRGPLNYEQYF

j_call: TRBJ1-5
v_call: TRBV9
cdr3_aa: CASSGAGQGDQPQHF

j_call: TRBJ2-7
v_call: TRBV10-3
cdr3_aa: CAISEWYETGEYEQYF

j_call: TRBJ2-3
v_call: TRBV7-2
cdr3_aa: CASSLLSFADTQYF

j_call: TRBJ2-4
v_call: TRBV7-2
cdr3_aa: CASSLRGPNIQYF

j_call: TRBJ2-7
v_call: TRBV10-3
cdr3_aa: CAISDTSGLYEQYF

j_call: TRBJ2-5
v_call: TRBV11-2
cdr3_aa: CASSLDGNGVTRQETQYF

j_call: TRBJ2-3
v_call: TRBV19
cdr3_aa: CASGLLAGGYTDTQYF

j_call: TRBJ1-1
v_call: TRBV18
cdr3_aa: CASSPWLGNPALNTEAFF

j_call: TRBJ2-2
v_call: TRBV28
cdr3_aa: CASIGSPGELFF

j_call: TRBJ2-2
v_call: TRBV4-1
cdr3_aa: CASSQADRLAGELFF

j_call: TRBJ2-3
v_call: TRBV5-1
cdr3_aa: CASNMKRTDTQYF

j_call: TRBJ1-2
v_call: TRBV5-4
cdr3_aa: CASSLLGGGYTF

j_call: TRBJ2-5
v_call: TRBV28
cdr3_aa: CASSLSRDYLQETQYF

j_call: TRBJ2-7
v_call: TRBV5-1
cdr3_aa: CASSFSRVPVAGEQYF

j_call: TRBJ2-1
v_call: TRBV10-3
cdr3_aa: CAISESKGGGGSYNEQFF

j_call: TRBJ1-3
v_call: TRBV19
cdr3_aa: CASSPRQGLERNTIYF

j_call: TRBJ2-2
v_call: TRBV6-1
cdr3_aa: CASSGLGQTNTGELFF

j_call: TRBJ2-3
v_call: TRBV5-5
cdr3_aa: CASSLRVLASTDTQYF